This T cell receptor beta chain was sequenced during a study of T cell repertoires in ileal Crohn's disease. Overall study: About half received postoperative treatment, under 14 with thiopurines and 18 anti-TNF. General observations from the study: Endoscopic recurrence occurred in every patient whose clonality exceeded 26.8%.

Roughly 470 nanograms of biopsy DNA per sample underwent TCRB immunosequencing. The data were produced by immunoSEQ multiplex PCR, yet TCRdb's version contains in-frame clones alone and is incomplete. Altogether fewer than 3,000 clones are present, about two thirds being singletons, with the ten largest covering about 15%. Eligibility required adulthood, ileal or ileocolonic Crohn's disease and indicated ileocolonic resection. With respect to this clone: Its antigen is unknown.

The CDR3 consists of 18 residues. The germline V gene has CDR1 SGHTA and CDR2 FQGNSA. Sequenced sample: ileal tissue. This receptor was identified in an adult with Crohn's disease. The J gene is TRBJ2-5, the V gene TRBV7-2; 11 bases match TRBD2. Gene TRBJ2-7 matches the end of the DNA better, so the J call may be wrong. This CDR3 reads CASSPRPSGGSSSYEQYF. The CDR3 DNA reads TGTGCCAGCAGCCCCAGGCCTAGCGGGGGGTCCAGCTCCTACGAGCAGTACTTC.